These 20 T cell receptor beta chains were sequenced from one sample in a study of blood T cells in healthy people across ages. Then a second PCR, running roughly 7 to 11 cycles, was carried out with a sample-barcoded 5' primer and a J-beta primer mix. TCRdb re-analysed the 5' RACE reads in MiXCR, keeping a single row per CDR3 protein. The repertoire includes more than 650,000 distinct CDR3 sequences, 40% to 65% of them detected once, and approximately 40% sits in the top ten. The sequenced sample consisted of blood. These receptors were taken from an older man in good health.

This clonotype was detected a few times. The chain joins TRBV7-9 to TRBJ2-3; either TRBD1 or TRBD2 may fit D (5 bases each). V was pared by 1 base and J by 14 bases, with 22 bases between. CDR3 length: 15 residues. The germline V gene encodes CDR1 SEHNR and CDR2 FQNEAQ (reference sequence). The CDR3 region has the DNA TGTGCCAGCAGCTTAGAGGGGAGCTTGGGAAGATACGCGTATTTT. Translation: CASSLEGSLGRYAYF.

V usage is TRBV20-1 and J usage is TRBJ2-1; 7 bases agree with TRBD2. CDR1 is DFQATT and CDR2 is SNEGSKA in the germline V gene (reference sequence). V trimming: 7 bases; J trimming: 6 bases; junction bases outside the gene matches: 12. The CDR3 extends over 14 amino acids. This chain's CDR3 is CSGKGGRAFNEQFF. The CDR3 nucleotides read TGCAGTGGGAAAGGAGGGAGGGCCTTCAATGAGCAGTTCTTC.

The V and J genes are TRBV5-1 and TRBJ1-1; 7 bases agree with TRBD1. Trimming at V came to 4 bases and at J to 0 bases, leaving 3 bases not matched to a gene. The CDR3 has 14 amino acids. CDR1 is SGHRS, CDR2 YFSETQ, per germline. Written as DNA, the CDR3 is TGCGCCAGCAGCGCACAGGGGCTGAACACTGAAGCTTTCTTT. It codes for CASSAQGLNTEAFF.

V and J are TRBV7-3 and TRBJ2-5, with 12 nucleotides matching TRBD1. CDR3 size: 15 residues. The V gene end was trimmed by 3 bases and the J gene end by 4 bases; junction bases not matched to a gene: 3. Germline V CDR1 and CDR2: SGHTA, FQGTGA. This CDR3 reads CASSLGTGGAETQYF. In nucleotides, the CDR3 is TGTGCCAGCAGCTTGGGGACAGGGGGCGCAGAGACCCAGTACTTC.

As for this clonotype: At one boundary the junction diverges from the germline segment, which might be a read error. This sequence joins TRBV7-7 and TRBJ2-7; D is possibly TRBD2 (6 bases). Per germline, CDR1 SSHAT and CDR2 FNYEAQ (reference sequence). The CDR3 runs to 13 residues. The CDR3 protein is CASSLNGDSWLYF. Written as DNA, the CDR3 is TGTGCTAGCAGCTTAAATGGGGACTCTTGGCTGTACTTC.

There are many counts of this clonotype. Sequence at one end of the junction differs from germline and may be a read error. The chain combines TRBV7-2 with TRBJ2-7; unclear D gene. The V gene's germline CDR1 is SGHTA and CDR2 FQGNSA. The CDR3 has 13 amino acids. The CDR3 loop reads CASSLGRTYEQYF. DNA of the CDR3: TGTGCCAGCAGTTTAGGCAGAACCTACGAGCAGTACTTC.

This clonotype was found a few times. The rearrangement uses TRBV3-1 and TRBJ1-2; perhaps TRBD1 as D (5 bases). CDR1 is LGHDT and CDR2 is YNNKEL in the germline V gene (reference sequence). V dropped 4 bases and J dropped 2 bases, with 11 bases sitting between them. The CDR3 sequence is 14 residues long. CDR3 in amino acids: CASSPRDLNYGYTF. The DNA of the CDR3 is TGTGCCAGCAGCCCCCGGGACTTGAACTATGGCTACACCTTC.

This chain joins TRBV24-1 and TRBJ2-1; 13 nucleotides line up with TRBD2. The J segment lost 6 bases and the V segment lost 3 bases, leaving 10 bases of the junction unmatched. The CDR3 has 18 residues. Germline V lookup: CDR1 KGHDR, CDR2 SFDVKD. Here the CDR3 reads CATSDPGGTSGEPNEQFF. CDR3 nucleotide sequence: TGTGCCACCAGTGATCCGGGCGGGACTAGCGGGGAGCCCAATGAGCAGTTCTTC.

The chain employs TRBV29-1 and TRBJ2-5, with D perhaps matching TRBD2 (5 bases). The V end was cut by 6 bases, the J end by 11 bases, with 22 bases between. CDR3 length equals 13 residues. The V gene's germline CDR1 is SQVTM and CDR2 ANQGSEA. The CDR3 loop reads CSVSSGSGNEQYF. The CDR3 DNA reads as TGCAGCGTGTCTAGTGGGAGTGGGAATGAGCAGTACTTC.

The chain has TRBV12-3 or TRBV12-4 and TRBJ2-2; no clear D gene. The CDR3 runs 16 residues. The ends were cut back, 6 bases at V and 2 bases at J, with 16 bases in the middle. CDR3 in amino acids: CASSPPAVRNTGELFF. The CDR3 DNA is TGTGCCAGCAGCCCCCCGGCGGTCAGAAACACCGGGGAGCTGTTTTTT.

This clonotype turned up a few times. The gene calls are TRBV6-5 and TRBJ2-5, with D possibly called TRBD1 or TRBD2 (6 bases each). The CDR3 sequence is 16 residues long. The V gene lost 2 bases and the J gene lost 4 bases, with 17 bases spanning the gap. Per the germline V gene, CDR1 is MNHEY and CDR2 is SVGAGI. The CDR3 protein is CASSYERGGKGETQYF. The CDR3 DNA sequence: TGTGCCAGCAGTTACGAAAGAGGGGGGAAAGGAGAGACCCAGTACTTC.

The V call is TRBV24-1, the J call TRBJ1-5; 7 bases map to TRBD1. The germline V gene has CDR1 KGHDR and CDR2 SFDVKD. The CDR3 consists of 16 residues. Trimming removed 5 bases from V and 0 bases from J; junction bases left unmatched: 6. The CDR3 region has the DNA TGTGCCACCAGTGCTACAGGGGCCTCTAGCAATCAGCCCCAGCATTTT. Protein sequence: CATSATGASSNQPQHF.

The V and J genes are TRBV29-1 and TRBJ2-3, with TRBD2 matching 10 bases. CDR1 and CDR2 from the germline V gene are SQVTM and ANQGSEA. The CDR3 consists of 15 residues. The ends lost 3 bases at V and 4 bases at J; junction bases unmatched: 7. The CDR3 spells CSVEVLAGVADTQYF. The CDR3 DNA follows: TGCAGCGTTGAGGTCCTAGCGGGAGTGGCAGATACGCAGTATTTT.

In DNA, the CDR3 is TGCAGTGCCTATCTAGCGGGAGTCCCCGGGGAGCTGTTTTTT. Amino acids: CSAYLAGVPGELFF. V usage is TRBV20-1 and J usage is TRBJ2-2; 10 bases are shared with TRBD2. From germline, CDR1 is DFQATT and CDR2 SNEGSKA (reference sequence). CDR3 length: 14 residues. Unmatched junction bases numbered 7, after V lost 6 bases and J lost 6 bases.

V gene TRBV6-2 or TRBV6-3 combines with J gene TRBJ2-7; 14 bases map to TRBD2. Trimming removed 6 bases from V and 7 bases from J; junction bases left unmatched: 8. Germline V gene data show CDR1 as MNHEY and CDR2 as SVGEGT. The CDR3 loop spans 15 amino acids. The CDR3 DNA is TGTGCCAGCAGCAGACTAGCGGGAGGGCCCAGTGAGCAGTACTTC. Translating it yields CASSRLAGGPSEQYF.

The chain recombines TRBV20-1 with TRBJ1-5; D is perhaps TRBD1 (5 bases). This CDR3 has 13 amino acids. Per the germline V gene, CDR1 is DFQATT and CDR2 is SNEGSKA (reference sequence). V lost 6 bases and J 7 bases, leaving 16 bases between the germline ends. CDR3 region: CSADAGGGQPQHF. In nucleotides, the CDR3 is TGCAGTGCCGACGCGGGGGGAGGACAGCCCCAGCATTTT.

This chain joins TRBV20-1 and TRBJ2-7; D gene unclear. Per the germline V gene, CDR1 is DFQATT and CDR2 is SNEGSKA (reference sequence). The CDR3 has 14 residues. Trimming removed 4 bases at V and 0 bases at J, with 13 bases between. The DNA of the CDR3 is TGCAGTGCTAAAAACCAGGATCACTCCTACGAGCAGTACTTC. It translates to CSAKNQDHSYEQYF.

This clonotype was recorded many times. The CDR3 is CASSLVDEQYF. The CDR3 bases are TGTGCCAGCAGCTTAGTGGACGAGCAGTACTTC. The gene calls are TRBV7-2 and TRBJ2-7; D is unclear. The CDR3 is 11 residues long. The ends were cut back, 1 base at V and 5 bases at J, with 3 bases in the middle. Germline assignment: CDR1 SGHTA and CDR2 FQGNSA. Looking up the rest from reference TRBV7-2 and TRBJ2-7 gives the full variable domain: GAGVSQSPSNKVTEKGKDVELRCDPISGHTALYWYRQSLGQGLEFLIYFQGNSAPDKSGLPSDRFSAERTGGSVSTLTIQRTQQEDSAVYLCASSLVDEQYFGPGTRLTVT.

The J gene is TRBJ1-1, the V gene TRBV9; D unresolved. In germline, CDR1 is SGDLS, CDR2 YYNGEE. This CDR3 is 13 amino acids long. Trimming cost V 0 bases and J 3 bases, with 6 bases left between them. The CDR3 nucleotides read TGTGCCAGCAGCGTAGCTGGGGACACTGAAGCTTTCTTT. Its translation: CASSVAGDTEAFF. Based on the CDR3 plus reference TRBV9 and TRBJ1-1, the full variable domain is DSGVTQTPKHLITATGQRVTLRCSPRSGDLSVYWYQQSLDQGLQFLIQYYNGEERAKGNILERFSAQQFPDLHSELNLSSLELGDSALYFCASSVAGDTEAFFGQGTRLTVV.

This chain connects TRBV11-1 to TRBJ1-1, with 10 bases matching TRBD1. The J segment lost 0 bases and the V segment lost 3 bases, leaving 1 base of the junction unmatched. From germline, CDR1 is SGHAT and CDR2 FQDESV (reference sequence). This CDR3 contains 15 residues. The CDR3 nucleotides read TGTGCCAGCAGCTTGACAGGGGGCCTGAACACTGAAGCTTTCTTT. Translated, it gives CASSLTGGLNTEAFF.